This T cell receptor (beta chain) derives from a study of OX40 agonist ivuxolimab in advanced cancers. The CDR3 has 13 amino acids. Germline-derived CDR1 and CDR2 are LNHDA and SQIVND (reference sequence). V was pared by 5 bases and J by 4 bases, with 11 bases between. Using immunoSEQ multiplex PCR, the repertoire was profiled, and TCRdb retains in-frame clones only, with some absent. The sample includes 45,000 or so clones, 80% to 90% of them seen just once. This sequence originates from an adult with an advanced solid tumor such as melanoma, head and neck, liver or kidney cancer. Specimen: CD4+ or CD8+ T cells sorted from blood, collected in a trial of the OX40 agonist ivuxolimab. The chain carries TRBV19 and TRBJ1-2; tentative D call: TRBD1 (5 bases). Written as DNA, the CDR3 is TGTGCCAGTAGTTTCCGGGACGGCTATGGCTACACCTTC. Translated, it gives CASSFRDGYGYTF. The full variable domain, its missing parts supplied by reference TRBV19 and TRBJ1-2, is DGGITQSPKYLFRKEGQNVTLSCEQNLNHDAMYWYRQDPGQGLRLIYYSQIVNDFQKGDIAEGYSVSREKKESFPLTVTSAQKNPTAFYLCASSFRDGYGYTFGSGTRLTVV.